Detailed here is one T cell receptor (beta chain). Its antigen is not known. This record comes from a study of spatial heterogeneity in lung cancer. As for the study in general: Raw reads showed each unique TCR and UMI combination turning up more than ten times on average.

Study outcomes and limitations: For expanded intratumoral alpha and beta TCRs, counts tracked tumor mutation counts.

The time point denotes: sample taken at primary tumor resection. Samples were obtained from about 72 donors, all untreated early-stage non-small cell lung cancer patients. Material for sequencing was whole RNA from tumor, nontumor lung or frozen PBMC, left unsorted. TCRdb fed the 5' RACE reads into MiXCR, producing one record per CDR3 protein. The table has more than 15,000 distinct CDR3 sequences, 6.2% seen once. The sequence was collected from a male donor with early-stage non-small cell lung cancer. The specimen was lung tumor tissue, collected at surgery.

The CDR3 loop reads CASSLNSGGDTQYF. The CDR3 DNA is TGTGCCAGCAGCTTAAACAGCGGGGGAGATACGCAGTATTTT. The J gene is TRBJ2-3, the V gene TRBV7-3; 8 bases match TRBD2. V lost 1 base, J lost 5 bases, and 2 bases stayed unmatched. The germline gives CDR1 SGHTA, CDR2 FQGTGA. The CDR3 extends over 14 amino acids.